These 11 T cell receptor beta chains came from one sample sequenced in a study of cytomegalovirus exposure and HLA in healthy donors. Data came from immunoSEQ multiplex PCR; TCRdb stores just in-frame clones and leaves some out. The sample lists about 200,000 clones, around four fifths occurring once. Sample: PBMCs. Receptors were obtained from a woman aged 18-30 years in good health and CMV-seronegative.

The chain links TRBV21-1 to TRBJ2-1; the table's D call, TRBD2, was not checked against the DNA. TRBV21-1 is reported as a pseudogene. The CDR3 length is 20 residues. CDR3 in DNA: TGTGCCAGCAGCAAAGAAAAAGGGACTAGCGGGAGTATTGGCTACAATGAGCAGTTCTTC. It yields the protein CASSKEKGTSGSIGYNEQFF.

This chain links TRBV28 with TRBJ2-3; the D is unclear. Germline V gives CDR1 MDHEN, CDR2 SYDVKM. This CDR3 comprises 15 residues. V was cut by 5 bases and J by 1 base, with 13 bases left in between. The CDR3 spells CASSPSWLGTDTQYF. CDR3 nucleotides: TGTGCCAGCAGTCCTAGTTGGCTTGGCACAGATACGCAGTATTTT.

This clone was detected a few times. The chain couples TRBV6-5 to TRBJ2-3; 8 bases agree with TRBD2. The germline CDR1 and CDR2 sequences are MNHEY and SVGAGI. V shed 2 bases and J 8 bases; nucleotides not matched to a gene: 0. The CDR3 runs 12 residues. This CDR3 reads CASSYAGGTQYF. Here the CDR3 DNA reads TGTGCCAGCAGTTACGCGGGGGGTACGCAGTATTTT.

This clone has more than one count but fewer than ten. The rearrangement uses TRBV27 and TRBJ1-5; perhaps TRBD1 as D (6 bases). Germline loops: CDR1 MNHEY, CDR2 SMNVEV (reference sequence). The CDR3 spans 16 residues. V gave up 5 bases and J gave up 1 base, with 15 bases separating them. This chain's CDR3 is CASSPHPGHSNQPQHF. In DNA, the CDR3 is TGTGCCAGCAGTCCACACCCGGGACACAGCAATCAGCCCCAGCATTTT.

This chain uses TRBV14 with TRBJ2-7, with 9 bases aligning to TRBD1. Germline assignment: CDR1 SGHDN and CDR2 FVKESK. V lost 3 bases and J lost 4; bases outside the gene matches: 7. The CDR3 has 15 amino acids. The CDR3 bases are TGTGCCAGCAGCCAGGGGGACAGGGTAGGTTACGAGCAGTACTTC. Encoded protein: CASSQGDRVGYEQYF.

The CDR3 DNA is TGCGCCAGCAGCTTGGAAGCTAGCGGGAACTACAATGAGCAGTTCTTC. Translation: CASSLEASGNYNEQFF. The chain recombines TRBV5-1 with TRBJ2-1, with TRBD2 matching 9 bases. V was clipped by 0 bases and J by 3 bases; unmatched bases: 4. Germline CDR1 and CDR2: SGHRS and YFSETQ. The CDR3 is 16 amino acids.

This clone was seen a single time. J is TRBJ1-1 and V is TRBV6-1; a weak D match, TRBD1 (6 bases). Germline-derived CDR1 and CDR2 are MNHNS and SASEGT. V was pared by 7 bases and J by 1 base, with 16 bases between. The CDR3 is 15 amino acids. CDR3 region: CASTIGGMWNTEAFF. DNA of the CDR3: TGTGCCAGCACTATAGGGGGGATGTGGAACACTGAAGCTTTCTTT.

This clone came up once. The rearrangement joins TRBV27 to TRBJ1-4; TRBD1 matches 10 bases. From germline, CDR1 is MNHEY and CDR2 SMNVEV (reference sequence). The CDR3 sequence is 14 residues long. The V gene end was trimmed by 3 bases and the J gene end by 6 bases; junction bases not matched to a gene: 1. The CDR3 DNA is TGTGCCAGCAGTTTCGGGACAGGGGATGAAAAACTGTTTTTT. This translates into CASSFGTGDEKLFF. The full variable domain, rest sourced from reference TRBV27 and TRBJ1-4, is EAQVTQNPRYLITVTGKKLTVTCSQNMNHEYMSWYRQDPGLGLRQIYYSMNVEVTDKGDVPEGYKVSRKEKRNFPLILESPSPNQTSLYFCASSFGTGDEKLFFGSGTQLSVL.

The V call is TRBV25-1, the J call TRBJ2-7; 9 bases match TRBD1. V shed 5 bases, J shed 0 bases, and the junction held 11 bases outside the gene matches. The germline gives CDR1 MGHDK, CDR2 SYGVNS. CDR3 length equals 17 residues. The CDR3 spells CASSPPGQGVLSYEQYF. In nucleotides, the CDR3 is TGTGCCAGCAGTCCTCCGGGACAGGGTGTCCTCTCCTACGAGCAGTACTTC.

This chain uses TRBV30 with TRBJ2-6; D is undetermined. Trimming cost V 4 bases and J 0 bases, with 4 bases left between them. The germline V gene encodes CDR1 GTSNPN and CDR2 SVGIG (reference sequence). The CDR3 consists of 13 residues. For the CDR3, the DNA is TGTGCCTGGAAGGGCTCTGGGGCCAACGTCCTGACTTTC. This encodes CAWKGSGANVLTF.

This clone was seen a single time. CDR3 DNA sequence: TGTGCCAGCAGCGCGGGCGGGGGGCAGCCCCAGCATTTT. Translation: CASSAGGGQPQHF. V is TRBV6-5 and J is TRBJ1-5; weak D call: TRBD1 (5 bases). CDR1 MNHEY and CDR2 SVGAGI come from the germline V gene. V lost 6 bases and J lost 7, with 13 bases in between. The CDR3 loop spans 13 amino acids.